What follows describes a single TCR beta chain. Living in 24 US areas, the participants were between roughly 18 and 89 years of age. A PCR-confirmed or clinician-diagnosed COVID-19 case had contacted exposed participants within 2 weeks of entry. Repertoires were generated with immunoSEQ multiplex PCR, while TCRdb's copy carries only in-frame clones and drops some. Among approximately 300,000 clones listed, 90% were seen once. The data originate from a study of blood T cell repertoires in COVID-19. Whole-study context: COVID-19 samples, acute and convalescent, were from the United States, Italy and Spain. PBMCs, B-cell-depleted T cells, or T cells were the source of the cDNA or gDNA that made up the material.

The junction had 13 bases not matched to a gene; V was cut back by 4 bases and J by 4 bases. Germline CDR1 MNHEY, CDR2 SVGAGI. The CDR3 sequence is 16 residues long. This receptor was obtained from a young woman who had been exposed to COVID-19. The gene calls are TRBV6-5 and TRBJ2-7; 7 bases match TRBD1. Sequenced material: PBMCs or T cells enriched from blood (not recorded which). The CDR3, as DNA: TGTGCCAGCAGTTCCACACCTGGGACAGCGCTATACGAGCAGTACTTC. Protein sequence: CASSSTPGTALYEQYF.